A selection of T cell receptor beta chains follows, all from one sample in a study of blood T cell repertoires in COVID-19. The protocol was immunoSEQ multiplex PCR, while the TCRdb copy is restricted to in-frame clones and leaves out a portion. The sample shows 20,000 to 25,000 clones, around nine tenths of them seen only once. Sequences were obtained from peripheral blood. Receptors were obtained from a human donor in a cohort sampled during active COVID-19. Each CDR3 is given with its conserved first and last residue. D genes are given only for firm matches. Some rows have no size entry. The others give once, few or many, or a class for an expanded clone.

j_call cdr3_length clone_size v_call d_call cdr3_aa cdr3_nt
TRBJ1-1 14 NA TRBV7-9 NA CASSPRRAGTEAFF TGTGCCAGCAGCCCCAGGAGGGCGGGGACTGAAGCTTTCTTT
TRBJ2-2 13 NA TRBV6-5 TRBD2 CASRPRGTGELFF TGTGCCAGCAGGCCGCGGGGGACCGGGGAGCTGTTTTTT
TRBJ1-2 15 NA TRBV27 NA CASSLSAGSNYGYTF TGTGCCAGCAGTTTATCCGCGGGCAGCAACTATGGCTACACCTTC
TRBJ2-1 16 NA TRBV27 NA CASPQVVTNSYNEQFF TGTGCCAGCCCTCAGGTTGTGACAAACTCCTACAATGAGCAGTTCTTC
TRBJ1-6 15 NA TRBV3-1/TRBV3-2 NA CASSQDGVANSPLHF TGTGCCAGCAGCCAAGACGGAGTTGCTAATTCACCCCTCCACTTT
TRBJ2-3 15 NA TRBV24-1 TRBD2 CATAGGGPGTDTQYF TGTGCCACCGCTGGGGGAGGGCCCGGTACAGATACGCAGTATTTT
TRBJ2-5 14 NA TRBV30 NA CAWSTRWGRETQYF TGTGCCTGGAGTACCCGGTGGGGGCGGGAGACCCAGTACTTC
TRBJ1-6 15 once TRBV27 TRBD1 CASNPGQGARSPLHF TGTGCCAGCAACCCCGGACAGGGGGCGCGTTCACCCCTCCACTTT
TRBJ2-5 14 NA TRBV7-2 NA CASSRGDPQETQYF TGTGCCAGCAGCCGCGGGGATCCCCAAGAGACCCAGTACTTC
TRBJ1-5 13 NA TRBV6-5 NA CASRRDSNQPQHF TGTGCCAGCAGGCGGGACAGCAATCAGCCCCAGCATTTT
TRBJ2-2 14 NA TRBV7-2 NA CASSLQGTTGELFF TGTGCCAGCAGCTTACAGGGTACTACCGGGGAGCTGTTTTTT
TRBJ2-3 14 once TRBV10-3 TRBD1 CAIRDRGITDTQYF TGTGCCATCAGGGACAGGGGGATCACAGATACGCAGTATTTT
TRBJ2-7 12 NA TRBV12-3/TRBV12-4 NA CASSPSLYEQYF TGTGCCAGCAGTCCTTCTCTCTACGAGCAGTACTTC
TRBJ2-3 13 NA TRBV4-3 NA CASSRTGADTQYF TGCGCCAGCAGCCGAACGGGGGCAGATACGCAGTATTTT
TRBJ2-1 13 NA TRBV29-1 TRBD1 CSVSGQGRNEQFF TGCAGCGTATCAGGACAGGGGCGCAATGAGCAGTTCTTC
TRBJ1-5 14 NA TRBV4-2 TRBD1 CASSQERGRQPQHF TGTGCCAGCAGCCAAGAAAGGGGGCGTCAGCCCCAGCATTTT
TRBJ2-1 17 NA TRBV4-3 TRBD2 CASSQELPHGGYNEQFF TGCGCCAGCAGCCAAGAACTCCCCCACGGGGGGTACAATGAGCAGTTCTTC
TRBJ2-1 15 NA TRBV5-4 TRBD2 CASSLGIPSGNEQFF TGTGCCAGCAGCTTGGGGATTCCTAGCGGCAATGAGCAGTTCTTC
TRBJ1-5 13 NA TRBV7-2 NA CASSSTFNQPQHF TGTGCCAGCAGCTCTACCTTTAATCAGCCCCAGCATTTT
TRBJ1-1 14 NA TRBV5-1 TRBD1 CASSPGTAETEAFF TGCGCCAGCAGCCCCGGGACAGCGGAAACTGAAGCTTTCTTT
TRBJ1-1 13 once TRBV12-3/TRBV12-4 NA CASSQQGVTEAFF TGTGCCAGCAGCCAACAGGGAGTCACTGAAGCTTTCTTT
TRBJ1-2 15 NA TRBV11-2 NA CASERGAGLGNGYTF TGTGCCAGCGAACGTGGGGCAGGCCTGGGGAATGGCTACACCTTC
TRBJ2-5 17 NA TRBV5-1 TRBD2 CASSLAGLAGGQETQYF TGCGCCAGCAGCTTGGCCGGGCTAGCGGGGGGACAAGAGACCCAGTACTTC
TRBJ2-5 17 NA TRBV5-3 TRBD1 CARSLEGQGPLAETQYF TGTGCCAGAAGCTTGGAGGGACAGGGGCCCCTAGCGGAGACCCAGTACTTC
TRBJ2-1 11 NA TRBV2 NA CASISGNEQFF TGTGCCAGCATTAGCGGCAATGAGCAGTTCTTC
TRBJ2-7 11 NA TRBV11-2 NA CASSSTREQYF TGTGCCAGCAGCTCCACGCGCGAGCAGTACTTC
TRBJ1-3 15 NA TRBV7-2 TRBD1 CASSAGQGAGNTIYF TGTGCCAGCAGCGCGGGACAGGGGGCGGGAAACACCATATATTTT
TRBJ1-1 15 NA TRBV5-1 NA CASSPGTSKNTEAFF TGCGCCAGCAGCCCTGGGACATCGAAGAACACTGAAGCTTTCTTT
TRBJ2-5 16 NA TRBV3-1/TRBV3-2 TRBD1 CASSVPGQGLQETQYF TGTGCCAGCAGCGTACCGGGACAGGGGCTGCAAGAGACCCAGTACTTC
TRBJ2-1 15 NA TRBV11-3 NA CASSLGTPDYNEQFF TGTGCCAGCAGCTTAGGGACACCGGATTATAATGAGCAGTTCTTC
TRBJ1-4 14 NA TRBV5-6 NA CASSLVAGDTKLFF TGTGCCAGCAGCTTGGTCGCAGGGGACACAAAACTGTTTTTT
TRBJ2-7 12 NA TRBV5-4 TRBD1 CASSGDSYEQYF TGTGCCAGCAGCGGGGACAGCTACGAGCAGTACTTC
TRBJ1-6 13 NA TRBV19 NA CAIQDTEGSPLHF TGTGCCATCCAGGACACGGAAGGTTCACCCCTCCACTTT
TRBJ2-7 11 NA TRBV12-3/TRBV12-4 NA CASSLLNEQYF TGTGCCAGCAGTTTGCTAAACGAGCAGTACTTC
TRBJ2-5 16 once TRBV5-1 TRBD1 CASSLATRTGQETQYF TGCGCCAGCAGCTTGGCCACCCGGACAGGACAAGAGACCCAGTACTTC
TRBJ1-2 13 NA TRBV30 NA CAWGHPAGLGYTF TGTGCCTGGGGGCACCCAGCAGGGTTAGGCTACACCTTC
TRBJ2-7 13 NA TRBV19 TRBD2 CASSKAGPYEQYF TGTGCCAGTAGTAAAGCGGGGCCCTACGAGCAGTACTTC
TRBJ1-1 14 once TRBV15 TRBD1 CATSRTDRVTEAFF TGTGCCACCAGCAGAACCGACAGGGTCACTGAAGCTTTCTTT
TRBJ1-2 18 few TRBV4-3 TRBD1 CASSQDLGQGHSNYGYTF TGCGCCAGCAGCCAAGATTTGGGACAGGGACATTCTAACTATGGCTACACCTTC
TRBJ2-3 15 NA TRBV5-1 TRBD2 CASSAGRGGTDTQYF TGCGCCAGCAGCGCCGGGCGGGGGGGCACAGATACGCAGTATTTT
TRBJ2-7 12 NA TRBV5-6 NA CASSHKPGPQYF TGTGCCAGCAGCCACAAACCGGGTCCGCAGTACTTC
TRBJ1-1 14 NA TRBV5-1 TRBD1 CASRIQGPNTEAFF TGCGCCAGCAGGATACAGGGGCCGAACACTGAAGCTTTCTTT
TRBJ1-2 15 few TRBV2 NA CASRSQTGPNYGYTF TGTGCCAGCAGATCGCAGACAGGCCCTAACTATGGCTACACCTTC
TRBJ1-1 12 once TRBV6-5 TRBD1 CASSRGQGRAFF TGTGCCAGCAGTCGAGGACAGGGCAGGGCTTTCTTT
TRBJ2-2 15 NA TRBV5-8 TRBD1 CASSPDRGPSGELFF TGTGCCAGCAGCCCGGACAGGGGTCCATCGGGGGAGCTGTTTTTT